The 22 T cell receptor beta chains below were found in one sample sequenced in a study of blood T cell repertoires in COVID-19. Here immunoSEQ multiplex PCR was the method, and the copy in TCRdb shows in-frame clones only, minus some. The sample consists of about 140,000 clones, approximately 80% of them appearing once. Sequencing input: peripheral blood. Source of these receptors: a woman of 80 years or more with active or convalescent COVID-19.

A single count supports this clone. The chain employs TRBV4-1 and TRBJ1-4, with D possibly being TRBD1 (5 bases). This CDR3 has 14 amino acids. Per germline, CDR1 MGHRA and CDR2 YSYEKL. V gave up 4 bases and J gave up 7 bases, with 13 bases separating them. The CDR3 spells CASSPRQPIEKLFF. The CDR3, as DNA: TGCGCCAGCAGCCCAAGACAGCCGATTGAAAAACTGTTTTTT.

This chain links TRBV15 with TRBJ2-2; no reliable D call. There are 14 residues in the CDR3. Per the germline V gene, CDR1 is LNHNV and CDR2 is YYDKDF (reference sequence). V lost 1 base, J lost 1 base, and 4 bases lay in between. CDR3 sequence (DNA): TGTGCCACCAGCAGAGCTTTGAACACCGGGGAGCTGTTTTTT. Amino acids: CATSRALNTGELFF.

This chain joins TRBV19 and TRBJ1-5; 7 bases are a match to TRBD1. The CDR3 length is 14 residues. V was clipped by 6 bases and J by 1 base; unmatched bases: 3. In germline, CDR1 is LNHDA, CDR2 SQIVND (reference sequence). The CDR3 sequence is CASRATGSNQPQHF. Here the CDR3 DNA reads TGTGCCAGTAGGGCGACAGGGAGCAATCAGCCCCAGCATTTT.

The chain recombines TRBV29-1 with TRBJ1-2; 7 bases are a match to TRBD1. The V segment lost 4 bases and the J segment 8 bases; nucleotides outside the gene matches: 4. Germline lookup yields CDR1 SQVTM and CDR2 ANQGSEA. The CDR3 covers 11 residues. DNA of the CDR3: TGCAGCGTTGTAGGGGGCAAGGGCTACACCTTC. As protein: CSVVGGKGYTF. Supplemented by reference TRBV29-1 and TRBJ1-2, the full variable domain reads SAVISQKPSRDICQRGTSLTIQCQVDSQVTMMFWYRQQPGQSLTLIATANQGSEATYESGFVIDKFPISRPNLTFSTLTVSNMSPEDSSIYLCSVVGGKGYTFGSGTRLTVV.

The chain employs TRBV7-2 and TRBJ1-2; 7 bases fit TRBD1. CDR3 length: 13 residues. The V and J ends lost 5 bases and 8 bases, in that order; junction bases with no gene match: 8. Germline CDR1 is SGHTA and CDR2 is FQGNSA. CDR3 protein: CASSPTTGVGYTF. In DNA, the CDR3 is TGTGCCAGCAGCCCTACTACAGGGGTAGGCTACACCTTC. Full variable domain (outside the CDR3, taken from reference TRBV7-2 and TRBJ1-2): GAGVSQSPSNKVTEKGKDVELRCDPISGHTALYWYRQSLGQGLEFLIYFQGNSAPDKSGLPSDRFSAERTGGSVSTLTIQRTQQEDSAVYLCASSPTTGVGYTFGSGTRLTVV.

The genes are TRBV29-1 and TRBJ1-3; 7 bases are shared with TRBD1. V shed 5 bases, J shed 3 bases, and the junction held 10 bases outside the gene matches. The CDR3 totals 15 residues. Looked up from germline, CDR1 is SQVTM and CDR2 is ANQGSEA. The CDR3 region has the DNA TGCAGCGTTTCTCAAATGACAGGGCTTGGAAACACCATATATTTT. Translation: CSVSQMTGLGNTIYF.

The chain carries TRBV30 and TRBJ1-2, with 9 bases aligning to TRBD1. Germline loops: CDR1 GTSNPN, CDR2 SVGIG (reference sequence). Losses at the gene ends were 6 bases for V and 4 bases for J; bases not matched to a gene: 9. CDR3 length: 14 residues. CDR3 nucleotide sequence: TGTGCCTGCAACCGCCGGGACAGGGCCTATGGCTACACCTTC. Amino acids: CACNRRDRAYGYTF.

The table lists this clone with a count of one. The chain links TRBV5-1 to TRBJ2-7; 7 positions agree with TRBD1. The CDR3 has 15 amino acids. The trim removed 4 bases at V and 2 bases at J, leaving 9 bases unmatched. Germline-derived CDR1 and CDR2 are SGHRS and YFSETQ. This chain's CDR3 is CASSRPTGNPYEQYF. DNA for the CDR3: TGCGCCAGCAGCCGACCGACAGGGAACCCCTACGAGCAGTACTTC.

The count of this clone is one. CDR3 loop: CASSATAILETQYF. The CDR3 coding sequence is TGTGCCAGTAGTGCGACAGCCATACTAGAGACCCAGTACTTC. The V gene is TRBV19, the J gene TRBJ2-5, with D tentatively TRBD1 (5 bases). V lost 5 bases and J 4 bases, leaving 14 bases between the germline ends. Germline values: CDR1 LNHDA, CDR2 SQIVND (reference sequence). This CDR3 contains 14 residues.

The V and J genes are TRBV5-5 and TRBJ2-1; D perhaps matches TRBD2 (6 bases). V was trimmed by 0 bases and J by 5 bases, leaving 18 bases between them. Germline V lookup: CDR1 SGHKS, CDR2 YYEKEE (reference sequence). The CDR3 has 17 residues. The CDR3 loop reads CASSLGIGGDLDNEQFF. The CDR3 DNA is TGTGCCAGCAGCTTGGGAATTGGCGGGGACCTAGACAATGAGCAGTTCTTC.

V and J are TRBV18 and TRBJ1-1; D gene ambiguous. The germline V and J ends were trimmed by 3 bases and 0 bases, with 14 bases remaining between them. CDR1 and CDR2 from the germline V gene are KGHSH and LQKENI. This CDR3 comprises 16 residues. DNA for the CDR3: TGTGCCAGCTCACCGTTCGGGTCGGGGATGAACACTGAAGCTTTCTTT. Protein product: CASSPFGSGMNTEAFF.

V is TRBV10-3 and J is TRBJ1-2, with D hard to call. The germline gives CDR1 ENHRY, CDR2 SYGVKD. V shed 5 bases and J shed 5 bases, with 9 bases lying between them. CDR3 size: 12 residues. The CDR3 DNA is TGTGCCATCAGTTCGACAAGTTATGGCTACACCTTC. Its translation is CAISSTSYGYTF.

The CDR3: CASPIPRQAGSNQPQHF. The CDR3 DNA follows: TGTGCCAGCCCCATACCGCGACAGGCTGGGAGCAATCAGCCCCAGCATTTT. This rearrangement joins TRBV21-1 to TRBJ1-5; no check of the table's D call, TRBD1, against the DNA was made. TRBV21-1 is classified as a pseudogene. CDR3 length equals 17 residues.

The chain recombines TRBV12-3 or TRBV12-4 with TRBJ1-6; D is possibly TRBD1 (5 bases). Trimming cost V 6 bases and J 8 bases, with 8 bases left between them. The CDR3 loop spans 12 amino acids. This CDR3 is CASRPRDSPLHF. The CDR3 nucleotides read TGTGCCAGCAGGCCCAGGGATTCACCCCTCCACTTT.

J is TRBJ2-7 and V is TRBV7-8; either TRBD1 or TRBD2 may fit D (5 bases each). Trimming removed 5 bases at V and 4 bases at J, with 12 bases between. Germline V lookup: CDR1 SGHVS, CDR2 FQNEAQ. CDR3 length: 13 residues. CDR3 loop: CASSRQTKYEQYF. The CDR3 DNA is TGTGCCAGCAGCCGACAGACTAAGTACGAGCAGTACTTC.

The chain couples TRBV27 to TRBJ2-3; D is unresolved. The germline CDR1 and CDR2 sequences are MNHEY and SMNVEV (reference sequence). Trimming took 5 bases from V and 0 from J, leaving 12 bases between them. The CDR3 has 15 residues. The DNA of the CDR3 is TGTGCCAGCAGTAGTTATCAGGTCAGCACAGATACGCAGTATTTT. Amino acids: CASSSYQVSTDTQYF.

DNA for the CDR3: TGTGCCAGCAGCACTAAAGAGGGACTAGCCCAAGAGACCCAGTACTTC. This codes for CASSTKEGLAQETQYF. V usage is TRBV7-8 and J usage is TRBJ2-5, with 9 nucleotides matching TRBD2. CDR3 length equals 16 residues. Per the germline V gene, CDR1 is SGHVS and CDR2 is FQNEAQ. V gave up 5 bases and J gave up 1 base; unmatched junction bases: 8.

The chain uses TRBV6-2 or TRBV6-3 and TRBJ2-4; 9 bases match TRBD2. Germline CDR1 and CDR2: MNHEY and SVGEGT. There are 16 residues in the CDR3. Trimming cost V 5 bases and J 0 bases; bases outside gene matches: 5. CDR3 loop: CASSKLAGEAKNIQYF. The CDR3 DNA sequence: TGTGCCAGCAGTAAATTAGCGGGGGAAGCCAAAAACATTCAGTACTTC.

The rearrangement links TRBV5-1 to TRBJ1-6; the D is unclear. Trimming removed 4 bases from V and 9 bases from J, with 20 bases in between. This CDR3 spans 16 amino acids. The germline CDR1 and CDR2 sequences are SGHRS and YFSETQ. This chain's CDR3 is CASSPLAAVGSSPLHF. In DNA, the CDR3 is TGCGCCAGCAGCCCCCTCGCGGCCGTCGGGTCTTCACCCCTCCACTTT.

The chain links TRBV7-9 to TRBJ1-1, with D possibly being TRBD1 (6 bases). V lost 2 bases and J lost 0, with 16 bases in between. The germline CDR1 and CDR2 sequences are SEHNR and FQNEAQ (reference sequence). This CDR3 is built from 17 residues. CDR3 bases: TGTGCCAGCAGCTTATCAATGCAGGGGATAATGAACACTGAAGCTTTCTTT. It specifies CASSLSMQGIMNTEAFF.

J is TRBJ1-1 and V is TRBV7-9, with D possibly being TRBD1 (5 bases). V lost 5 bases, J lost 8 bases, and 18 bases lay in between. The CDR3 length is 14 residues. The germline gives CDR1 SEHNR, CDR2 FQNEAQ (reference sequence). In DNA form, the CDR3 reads TGTGCCAGCAGCCGAACACAGGTAGTTCAAGAAGCTTTCTTT. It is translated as CASSRTQVVQEAFF.

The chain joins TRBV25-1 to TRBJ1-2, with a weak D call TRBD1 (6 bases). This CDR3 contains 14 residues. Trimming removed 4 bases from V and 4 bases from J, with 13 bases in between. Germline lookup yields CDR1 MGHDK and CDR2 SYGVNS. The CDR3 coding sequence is TGTGCCAGCAGTGCGGGCAGGGGAATCTATGGCTACACCTTC. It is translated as CASSAGRGIYGYTF.